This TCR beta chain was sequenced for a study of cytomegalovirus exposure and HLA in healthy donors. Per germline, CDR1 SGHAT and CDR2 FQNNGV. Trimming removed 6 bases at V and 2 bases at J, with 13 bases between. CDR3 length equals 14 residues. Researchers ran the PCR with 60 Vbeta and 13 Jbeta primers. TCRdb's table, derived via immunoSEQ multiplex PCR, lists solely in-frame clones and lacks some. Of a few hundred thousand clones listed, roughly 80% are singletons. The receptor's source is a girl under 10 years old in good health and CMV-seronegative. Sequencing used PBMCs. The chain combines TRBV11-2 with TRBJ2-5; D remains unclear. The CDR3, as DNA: TGTGCCAGCAGTTCTCATCGCGGACAAGAGACCCAGTACTTC. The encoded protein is CASSSHRGQETQYF. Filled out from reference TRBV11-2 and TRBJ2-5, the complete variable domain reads EAGVAQSPRYKIIEKRQSVAFWCNPISGHATLYWYQQILGQGPKLLIQFQNNGVVDDSQLPKDRFSAERLKGVDSTLKIQPAKLEDSAVYLCASSSHRGQETQYFGPGTRLLVL.